The source of this TCR beta chain is a study of blood T cell repertoires in COVID-19. In the study overall: The United States, Italy and Spain provided the acute and convalescent COVID-19 samples.

The CDR3 is made up of 11 amino acids. Trimming removed 4 bases from V and 5 bases from J, with 3 bases in between. Germline V gene lookup returns CDR1 MNHEY and CDR2 SVGAGI. Donors were grouped by their self-reported clinical history. Recovery among Cohort 3 donors was established by two negative PCRs, clearance, or symptom resolution. The repertoire was sequenced with immunoSEQ multiplex PCR; TCRdb's copy has only in-frame clones and lacks some. Of about 250,000 clones listed, 70% to 90% are singletons. This receptor was obtained from a middle-aged man who had recovered from COVID-19. This chain uses TRBV6-5 with TRBJ2-1; unclear D gene. The sequenced sample consisted of PBMCs or T cells enriched from blood (not recorded which). CDR3 nucleotides: TGTGCCAGCAGTTCAAACAATGAGCAGTTCTTC. Translation: CASSSNNEQFF.